The clone carrying this T cell receptor beta chain turned up a few times. Its matching antigen is unknown. Sequencing used cDNA as its template, made by extracting RNA and reverse transcribing it. The table came from immunoSEQ multiplex PCR; TCRdb's copy has only in-frame clones and leaves some out. This sample carries under 200,000 clones, about three fifths of them seen once, and the ten largest clones take approximately 0.9%. Sample treatment: oral pan-JAK inhibitor, 5-10 mg twice daily. These data come from a study of CD8+ T cells in alopecia areata. Regarding the study as a whole: Scalp lesions, especially in alopecia totalis/universalis, had higher clonality than normal scalp. Persistence of many expanded lesional clones was seen in scalp and blood during tofacitinib.

V was clipped by 2 bases and J by 7 bases, with 9 bases between them. Germline V CDR1 and CDR2: MNHEY, SMNVEV (reference sequence). The CDR3 runs to 12 residues. This rearrangement joins TRBV27 to TRBJ2-7; D not certain. The TCR originated in a human donor with alopecia areata. This specimen was CD4+ T cells sorted from blood, taken at week 4, from a patient treated with tofacitinib. The CDR3 nucleotides are TGTGCCAGCAGTTTACTTACTGGAGAGCAGTACTTC. The encoded protein is CASSLLTGEQYF.